A single sample gave rise to the 22 T cell receptor beta chains below, sequenced in a study of cytomegalovirus exposure and HLA in healthy donors. The PCR employed 60 Vbeta primers together with 13 Jbeta primers. Clones were read by immunoSEQ multiplex PCR, and TCRdb kept only the in-frame ones, dropping some. Here the sample spans around 140,000 clones, around three quarters being singletons. The material sequenced was PBMCs. The receptors were gathered from a middle-aged man in good health and CMV-seropositive.

The rearrangement uses TRBV5-1 and TRBJ2-1; the D gene is possibly TRBD2 (5 bases). Germline CDR1 reads SGHRS; CDR2 reads YFSETQ. This CDR3 region has 14 residues. Trimming pared 2 bases from V and 2 bases from J, leaving 8 bases between. As DNA, the CDR3 is TGCGCCAGCAGCTTAAGCGGCACCTACAATGAGCAGTTCTTC. It codes for CASSLSGTYNEQFF.

The chain uses TRBV28 and TRBJ2-7; D might be TRBD1 (7 bases). V was clipped by 5 bases and J by 2 bases, with 19 bases between them. Per the germline V gene, CDR1 is MDHEN and CDR2 is SYDVKM. The CDR3 contains 16 residues. In nucleotides, the CDR3 is TGTGCCAGCAGTGCGGGACAGAAAGGATGGCCCTACGAGCAGTACTTC. This gives the protein CASSAGQKGWPYEQYF.

CDR3 nucleotide sequence: TGTGCCAGCAGCCAAGATCTGCAGGAACCCTACGAGCAGTACTTC. As protein: CASSQDLQEPYEQYF. The rearrangement uses TRBV14 and TRBJ2-7, with D unclear. The CDR3 length is 15 residues. V lost 0 bases to trimming and J lost 2 bases, with 11 bases between them. Germline V CDR1 and CDR2: SGHDN, FVKESK.

This clone was detected only a few times. This CDR3 is CASSYGGNEQYF. In nucleotides, the CDR3 is TGTGCCAGCAGTTACGGAGGGAACGAGCAGTACTTC. V gene TRBV6-6 combines with J gene TRBJ2-7; TRBD2 is a possible D gene (6 bases). Germline V gives CDR1 MNHNY, CDR2 SVGAGI (reference sequence). CDR3 size: 12 residues. Trimming pared 2 bases from V and 5 bases from J, leaving 7 bases between.

This clone was observed once. The gene calls are TRBV19 and TRBJ2-7, with D perhaps matching TRBD2 (6 bases). The germline V gene has CDR1 LNHDA and CDR2 SQIVND (reference sequence). The CDR3 totals 14 residues. V lost 3 bases, J lost 2 bases, and 11 bases lay in between. The CDR3 loop reads CASSIRAGTYEQYF. CDR3 nucleotide sequence: TGTGCCAGTAGTATTCGAGCGGGCACCTACGAGCAGTACTTC.

In nucleotides, the CDR3 is TGTGCCAGCACTCCCCGACAGGGAAATCAGGTGAGTCAGCCCCAGCATTTT. Encoded protein: CASTPRQGNQVSQPQHF. The J gene is TRBJ1-5, the V gene TRBV19, with 7 nucleotides matching TRBD1. CDR1 LNHDA and CDR2 SQIVND come from the germline V gene (reference sequence). This CDR3 has 17 amino acids. With V trimmed by 9 bases and J by 6 bases, 20 bases remained unmatched.

The gene calls are TRBV14 and TRBJ2-3, with no clear D. Germline loops: CDR1 SGHDN, CDR2 FVKESK. The CDR3 spans 15 residues. With 1 base removed from V and 1 base from J, the gap between germline ends came to 9 bases. CDR3 coding DNA: TGTGCCAGCAGCCAAGGGGCCAGAGGCACAGATACGCAGTATTTT. Protein product: CASSQGARGTDTQYF.

V and J are TRBV6-5 and TRBJ2-7, with TRBD1 matching over 7 bases. The V and J ends lost 6 bases and 1 base, in that order; junction bases with no gene match: 6. This CDR3 has 14 residues. CDR1 is MNHEY and CDR2 is SVGAGI in the germline V gene. The CDR3 coding sequence is TGTGCCAGCAGGGCCGGGACAGTTTCCTACGAGCAGTACTTC. Translated, it gives CASRAGTVSYEQYF.

This rearrangement joins TRBV28 to TRBJ2-1; the match to TRBD2 covers 8 bases. The CDR3 is 14 residues long. Germline trimming cut 7 bases from V and 7 bases from J; bases unmatched to any gene: 9. Germline V gives CDR1 MDHEN, CDR2 SYDVKM. The CDR3 region is CASKSAGVENEQFF. For the CDR3, the DNA is TGTGCCAGCAAGTCAGCGGGAGTGGAGAATGAGCAGTTCTTC. Based on the CDR3 plus reference TRBV28 and TRBJ2-1, the full variable domain is DVKVTQSSRYLVKRTGEKVFLECVQDMDHENMFWYRQDPGLGLRLIYFSYDVKMKEKGDIPEGYSVSREKKERFSLILESASTNQTSMYLCASKSAGVENEQFFGPGTRLTVL.

J is TRBJ2-7 and V is TRBV7-6; 8 bases are shared with TRBD2. Germline V CDR1 and CDR2: SGHVS, FNYEAQ. Germline trimming cut 8 bases from V and 2 bases from J; bases unmatched to any gene: 8. The CDR3 runs 14 residues. CDR3 region: CASAPGTSAYEQYF. The CDR3 nucleotides read TGTGCCAGCGCACCCGGGACTAGTGCCTACGAGCAGTACTTC. The full variable domain, rest sourced from reference TRBV7-6 and TRBJ2-7, is GAGVSQSPRYKVTKRGQDVALRCDPISGHVSLYWYRQALGQGPEFLTYFNYEAQQDKSGLPNDRFSAERPEGSISTLTIQRTEQRDSAMYRCASAPGTSAYEQYFGPGTRLTVT.

V gene TRBV11-3 combines with J gene TRBJ2-5; 7 bases align to TRBD2. This CDR3 has 15 amino acids. From germline, CDR1 is SGHNT and CDR2 YENEEA. With V trimmed by 5 bases and J by 3 bases, 9 bases remained unmatched. The CDR3 loop reads CASSRGGTTEETQYF. CDR3 nucleotide sequence: TGTGCCAGCAGCCGCGGCGGGACTACTGAAGAGACCCAGTACTTC.

This chain uses TRBV6-1 with TRBJ2-1; D not certain. Trimming stripped 10 bases from V and 7 bases from J, with 20 bases between. The germline V gene has CDR1 MNHNS and CDR2 SASEGT. The CDR3 sequence is 14 residues long. CDR3 DNA sequence: TGTGCCACCCACCTCGACGGAATGAGGAATGAGCAGTTCTTC. This gives the protein CATHLDGMRNEQFF.

As DNA, the CDR3 is TGTGCCAGCGGACTCACTAGCGGGACCTACAATGAGCAGTTCTTC. Translated, it gives CASGLTSGTYNEQFF. V is TRBV9 and J is TRBJ2-1; 10 bases align to TRBD2. V shed 7 bases and J 2 bases; nucleotides not matched to a gene: 6. Per the germline V gene, CDR1 is SGDLS and CDR2 is YYNGEE. This CDR3 is built from 15 residues.

The chain joins TRBV28 to TRBJ2-2; 12 bases are shared with TRBD2. Germline CDR1 reads MDHEN; CDR2 reads SYDVKM. The CDR3 is made up of 17 amino acids. J gave up 5 bases and V 8 bases, and 12 bases lay outside the gene matches. The CDR3 reads CASGPYILAGGTGELFF. The CDR3 DNA sequence: TGTGCCAGCGGGCCGTATATACTAGCGGGAGGTACCGGGGAGCTGTTTTTT.

This CDR3 reads CASSESPGHFGPEKLFF. The DNA for the CDR3 is TGTGCCAGCAGTGAATCCCCCGGACATTTCGGGCCGGAAAAACTGTTTTTT. This sequence joins TRBV25-1 and TRBJ1-4, with D possibly TRBD1 on 5 matching bases. Germline CDR1 MGHDK, CDR2 SYGVNS. V lost 1 base and J lost 8, with 20 bases in between. CDR3 size: 17 residues.

This chain joins TRBV11-2 and TRBJ1-1; tentative D call: TRBD1 (5 bases). CDR1 SGHAT and CDR2 FQNNGV come from the germline V gene. V was trimmed by 1 base and J by 3 bases, leaving 9 bases between them. The CDR3 extends over 14 amino acids. The DNA for the CDR3 is TGTGCCAGCAGCTTAGCAGGGTCCTACACTGAAGCTTTCTTT. Its protein product is CASSLAGSYTEAFF. Using reference TRBV11-2 and TRBJ1-1 for the parts outside the CDR3, the full variable domain is EAGVAQSPRYKIIEKRQSVAFWCNPISGHATLYWYQQILGQGPKLLIQFQNNGVVDDSQLPKDRFSAERLKGVDSTLKIQPAKLEDSAVYLCASSLAGSYTEAFFGQGTRLTVV.

The chain has TRBV7-9 and TRBJ2-2; possible D gene TRBD2, 6 bases. The ends were cut back, 7 bases at V and 4 bases at J, with 13 bases in the middle. Germline V gives CDR1 SEHNR, CDR2 FQNEAQ (reference sequence). The CDR3 spans 14 residues. The chain's CDR3 is CASIGTGVTGELFF. The CDR3 coding sequence is TGTGCCAGCATCGGGACGGGAGTCACCGGGGAGCTGTTTTTT.

In the case of this clone: One end of the junction is discordant with germline, which a read error may explain. CDR3 bases: TGTGCCAGCAGCTCGCTCAGGAGTCTGGACAGGCTCCGTAGCAGTGACTTC. It specifies CASSSLRSLDRLRSSDF. This chain joins TRBV11-3 and TRBJ2-7; 7 positions match TRBD1. From germline, CDR1 is SGHNT and CDR2 YENEEA. The CDR3 totals 17 residues.

CDR3 sequence: CASSPRGHEQYF. The CDR3 DNA reads as TGTGCCAGCAGTCCCAGGGGGCACGAGCAGTACTTC. The chain joins TRBV6-5 to TRBJ2-7, with 8 bases matching TRBD1. Losses at the gene ends were 5 bases for V and 5 bases for J; bases not matched to a gene: 2. This CDR3 contains 12 residues. Germline assignment: CDR1 MNHEY and CDR2 SVGAGI.

This chain connects TRBV5-1 to TRBJ1-1, with TRBD1 matching over 7 bases. This CDR3 contains 13 residues. Germline V gene data show CDR1 as SGHRS and CDR2 as YFSETQ. The V gene end was trimmed by 4 bases and the J gene end by 4 bases; junction bases not matched to a gene: 4. As DNA, the CDR3 is TGCGCCAGCAGCGACTCAGGGGGCACTGAAGCTTTCTTT. Translated, it gives CASSDSGGTEAFF. The variable domain in full, completed from reference TRBV5-1 and TRBJ1-1, reads KAGVTQTPRYLIKTRGQQVTLSCSPISGHRSVSWYQQTPGQGLQFLFEYFSETQRNKGNFPGRFSGRQFSNSRSEMNVSTLELGDSALYLCASSDSGGTEAFFGQGTRLTVV.

The chain has TRBV27 and TRBJ2-2; D remains unclear. There are 12 residues in the CDR3. Trimming shortened V by 8 bases and J by 1 base, and 5 bases separated the two germline ends. CDR1 and CDR2 (germline): MNHEY, SMNVEV (reference sequence). The CDR3 sequence: CASGRNTGELFF. CDR3 nucleotide sequence: TGTGCCAGCGGGCGGAACACCGGGGAGCTGTTTTTT.

The chain recombines TRBV2 with TRBJ2-5; TRBD2 agrees at 8 bases. This CDR3 comprises 17 residues. Unmatched junction bases numbered 14, after V lost 3 bases and J lost 5 bases. Per the germline V gene, CDR1 is SNHLY and CDR2 is FYNNEI. The CDR3 DNA reads TGTGCCAGCAGTGACCGGGAGGGCCGAAGGATCAGGGAGACCCAGTACTTC. This translates into CASSDREGRRIRETQYF.